These 19 T cell receptor beta chains were all obtained from the same sample, sequenced in a study of post-analysis software for immune sequencing data. TCR beta cDNA libraries had unique molecular identifiers. One entry per CDR3 protein, called by TCRdb with MiXCR from the PCR reads. The repertoire holds over 700,000 distinct CDR3 sequences, with roughly 30% as singletons. No antigen has been assigned to these receptors. Study-wide points: Controls had lower frequencies than patients of about 5 TRBV segments, which included TRBV5-6, TRBV5-1 and TRBV20-1.

Specimen: blood. The source is a girl aged 10-17 years with multiple sclerosis.

The rearrangement links TRBV20-1 to TRBJ1-2; 7 bases agree with TRBD1. Germline CDR1 reads DFQATT; CDR2 reads SNEGSKA (reference sequence). The CDR3 runs 14 residues. J gave up 2 bases and V 4 bases, and 7 bases lay outside the gene matches. CDR3 DNA sequence: TGCAGTGCTACCAGACCGGGACAGAACTATGGCTACACCTTC. Its protein product is CSATRPGQNYGYTF.

The rearrangement links TRBV28 to TRBJ2-1; 7 nucleotides line up with TRBD1. Germline CDR1 MDHEN, CDR2 SYDVKM. This CDR3 contains 17 residues. The junction had 15 bases not matched to a gene; V was cut back by 4 bases and J by 6 bases. CDR3 sequence reads: CASSSPIPNNRGNEQFF. DNA for the CDR3: TGTGCCAGCAGTTCCCCGATCCCCAACAACAGGGGCAATGAGCAGTTCTTC.

About this clonotype itself: Just one base apart from a much larger clone, this may be a read error. V and J are TRBV6-2 or TRBV6-3 and TRBJ2-5; 9 bases fit TRBD2. The germline gives CDR1 MNHEY, CDR2 SVGEGT. Unmatched junction bases numbered 12, after V lost 2 bases and J lost 11 bases. The CDR3 is 15 residues long. The CDR3 DNA follows: TGTGCCAGCAGTTACGCGGCGGGAGGGGACAATGAGCAGTACTTC. Protein sequence: CASSYAAGGDNEQYF.

The V gene is TRBV18, the J gene TRBJ1-4; no clear D gene. Germline V gives CDR1 KGHSH, CDR2 LQKENI. The V end was cut by 2 bases, the J end by 7 bases, with 11 bases between. There are 14 residues in the CDR3. As DNA, the CDR3 is TGTGCCAGCTCACCAGGGTCATCGGGTGAAAAACTGTTTTTT. Translating gives CASSPGSSGEKLFF.

This clonotype showed up just a few times. This chain joins TRBV4-1 and TRBJ1-4; TRBD1 is a possible D gene (5 bases). The V and J ends lost 0 bases and 8 bases respectively, with 16 bases between them. From germline, CDR1 is MGHRA and CDR2 YSYEKL. This CDR3 contains 16 residues. DNA of the CDR3: TGCGCCAGCAGCCAAGATTCGGGACGGGCATACGAAAAACTGTTTTTT. It translates to CASSQDSGRAYEKLFF.

This clonotype has at least ten counts. V and J are TRBV27 and TRBJ2-7, with 8 bases aligning to TRBD2. V gave up 5 bases and J gave up 2 bases; unmatched junction bases: 14. Germline lookup yields CDR1 MNHEY and CDR2 SMNVEV (reference sequence). The CDR3 sequence is 17 residues long. The CDR3 sequence: CASSPKLPGLGAYEQYF. Here the CDR3 DNA reads TGTGCCAGCAGTCCAAAGCTCCCGGGACTAGGCGCCTACGAGCAGTACTTC.

A few counts support this clonotype. The genes are TRBV18 and TRBJ2-7; D is ambiguous. Trimming took 2 bases from V and 6 from J, leaving 5 bases between them. The CDR3 contains 11 residues. Germline V lookup: CDR1 KGHSH, CDR2 LQKENI. CDR3: CASSPNSEQYF. The CDR3 bases are TGTGCCAGCTCACCAAACTCCGAGCAGTACTTC.

The chain joins TRBV9 to TRBJ1-2; D might be TRBD1 (5 bases). The CDR3 has 14 amino acids. Trimming removed 4 bases at V and 4 bases at J, with 14 bases between. Per germline, CDR1 SGDLS and CDR2 YYNGEE. The CDR3 bases are TGTGCCAGCAGCCCCTTTGGGGGTCTCTATGGCTACACCTTC. Translation: CASSPFGGLYGYTF.

This clonotype was picked up a small number of times. For the CDR3, the DNA is TGTGCCAGCAGGATAGGGGGTCGGGCGTCTGAAGCTTTCTTT. Its protein product is CASRIGGRASEAFF. The genes are TRBV27 and TRBJ1-1, with TRBD1 as a possible D gene (6 bases). The CDR3 loop spans 14 amino acids. Germline lookup yields CDR1 MNHEY and CDR2 SMNVEV (reference sequence). V lost 6 bases and J lost 6, with 17 bases in between.

The V gene is TRBV20-1, the J gene TRBJ2-5; the match to TRBD2 covers 9 bases. Looked up from germline, CDR1 is DFQATT and CDR2 is SNEGSKA (reference sequence). V lost 7 bases and J lost 6; bases outside the gene matches: 9. The CDR3 is made up of 13 amino acids. The CDR3 DNA follows: TGCAGTGGGAGCGGGGGGCGGGGGAAGACCCAGTACTTC. Amino acid sequence: CSGSGGRGKTQYF.

Only a few counts were recorded for this clonotype. This rearrangement joins TRBV7-9 to TRBJ1-2; no definite D call. The germline CDR1 and CDR2 sequences are SEHNR and FQNEAQ (reference sequence). This CDR3 contains 13 residues. V lost 3 bases and J 0 bases, leaving 5 bases between the germline ends. The DNA for the CDR3 is TGTGCCAGCAGCTTCTCGACTAACTATGGCTACACCTTC. This codes for CASSFSTNYGYTF.

A few counts support this clonotype. This chain connects TRBV9 to TRBJ1-2, with 8 bases lining up with TRBD1. The V gene end was trimmed by 4 bases and the J gene end by 4 bases; junction bases not matched to a gene: 6. The CDR3 is 14 residues long. In germline, CDR1 is SGDLS, CDR2 YYNGEE. The chain's CDR3 is CASSPTGGTYGYTF. For the CDR3, the DNA is TGTGCCAGCAGCCCTACAGGGGGTACCTATGGCTACACCTTC.

The CDR3, as DNA: TGTGCCAGCAGTGATCAGGACTGGACACAATCCCTCCACTTT. It translates to CASSDQDWTQSLHF. The chain has TRBV25-1 and TRBJ1-6; TRBD1 might be the D (5 bases). The CDR3 sequence is 14 residues long. V was shortened by 3 bases and J by 14 bases, with 17 bases between the two germline ends. The germline V gene encodes CDR1 MGHDK and CDR2 SYGVNS.

The CDR3 region has the DNA TGTGCCACCAGTGTTGGGTTGGGGTCTGGGGCCAACGTCCTGACTTTC. Translating gives CATSVGLGSGANVLTF. The chain uses TRBV24-1 and TRBJ2-6; D remains ambiguous. The CDR3 spans 16 residues. Germline CDR1 reads KGHDR; CDR2 reads SFDVKD. V was shortened by 5 bases and J by 1 base, with 11 bases between the two germline ends.

This clonotype has more than one count but fewer than ten. This chain links TRBV18 with TRBJ2-3; 8 bases fit TRBD2. Germline lookup yields CDR1 KGHSH and CDR2 LQKENI. The CDR3 totals 14 residues. The V segment lost 0 bases and the J segment 5 bases; nucleotides outside the gene matches: 1. In nucleotides, the CDR3 is TGTGCCAGCTCACCACCGGGGACTAGAGATACGCAGTATTTT. Its protein product is CASSPPGTRDTQYF.

The CDR3 here is CSARTGRETQYF. For the CDR3, the DNA is TGCAGTGCCCGGACAGGGCGGGAGACCCAGTACTTC. This chain connects TRBV20-1 to TRBJ2-5, with 8 nucleotides matching TRBD1. The CDR3 is made up of 12 amino acids. From germline, CDR1 is DFQATT and CDR2 SNEGSKA (reference sequence). J lost 5 bases, V lost 6 bases, and 5 bases had no gene match.

This chain links TRBV3-1 with TRBJ1-2; tentatively, D is TRBD1 (6 bases). Germline values: CDR1 LGHDT, CDR2 YNNKEL (reference sequence). The CDR3 is made up of 14 amino acids. Trimming pared 6 bases from V and 1 base from J, leaving 12 bases between. DNA for the CDR3: TGTGCCAGCAGGGACGGGGGCCTTAACTATGGCTACACCTTC. Its translation: CASRDGGLNYGYTF.

This clonotype was counted only a few times. The chain is built from TRBV12-3 or TRBV12-4 and TRBJ2-1, with 7 bases fitting TRBD1. The CDR3 runs to 14 residues. V trimming: 8 bases; J trimming: 10 bases; junction bases outside the gene matches: 14. CDR3 sequence reads: CASGRGQPRGEQFF. CDR3 nucleotides: TGTGCCAGCGGTAGGGGACAGCCGAGGGGAGAGCAGTTCTTC.

This clonotype was found a few times. The chain employs TRBV12-5 and TRBJ2-6; no definite D call. The germline gives CDR1 LGHNT, CDR2 FRNRAP. This CDR3 has 15 amino acids. The ends were cut back, 1 base at V and 0 bases at J, with 4 bases in the middle. CDR3 DNA sequence: TGTGCTAGTGGTTTGGGGCACTCTGGGGCCAACGTCCTGACTTTC. Translating gives CASGLGHSGANVLTF.